This T cell receptor (beta chain) originates from a study of blood T cell repertoires in COVID-19. Measured with immunoSEQ multiplex PCR; TCRdb has only the in-frame clones, and not every one. The data show over 250,000 clones, with more than 75% seen just once and around 2% held by the top ten. The CDR3 extends over 13 amino acids. Germline V CDR1 and CDR2: SGHTA, FQGNSA. Trimming cost V 9 bases and J 11 bases, with 17 bases left between them. This rearrangement joins TRBV7-2 to TRBJ1-6; D gene uncertain. This clonotype was obtained from a woman between 55 and 75 years old in a cohort exposed to, infected with or recovered from COVID-19 (not recorded which). Sequencing was performed on PBMCs or T cells enriched from blood (not recorded which). CDR3 loop: CASGLAGGTPLHF. The CDR3 DNA reads TGTGCCAGTGGTCTCGCCGGCGGCACACCCCTCCACTTT.